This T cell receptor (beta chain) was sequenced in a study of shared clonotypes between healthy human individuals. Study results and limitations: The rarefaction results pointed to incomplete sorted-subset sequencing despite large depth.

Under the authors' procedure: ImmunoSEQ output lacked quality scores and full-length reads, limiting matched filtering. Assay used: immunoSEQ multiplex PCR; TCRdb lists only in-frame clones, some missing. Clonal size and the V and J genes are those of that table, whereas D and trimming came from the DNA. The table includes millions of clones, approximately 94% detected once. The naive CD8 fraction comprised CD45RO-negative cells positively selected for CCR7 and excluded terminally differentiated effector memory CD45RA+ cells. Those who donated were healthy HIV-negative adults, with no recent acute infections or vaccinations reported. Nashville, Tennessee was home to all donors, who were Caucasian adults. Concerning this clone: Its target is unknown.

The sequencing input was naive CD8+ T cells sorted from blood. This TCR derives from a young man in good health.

This CDR3 reads CASSVGSSVSGRVQETQYF. The CDR3 nucleotides are TGTGCCAGCAGCGTAGGATCCTCAGTTAGCGGGAGAGTGCAGGAGACCCAGTACTTC. The chain recombines TRBV9 with TRBJ2-5, with 9 nucleotides matching TRBD2. Germline values: CDR1 SGDLS, CDR2 YYNGEE. V was clipped by 0 bases and J by 5 bases; unmatched bases: 17. The CDR3 consists of 19 residues.